One and the same sample provided the 10 T cell receptor beta chains below, sequenced in a study of blood T cell repertoires in COVID-19 (dated by TCRdb to 2020 to 2021). Libraries came from the immunoSEQ multiplex PCR assay. TCRdb re-hosts the immuneACCESS table, in-frame sequences only. Its copies lack some clones; in the studies checked, an unresolved V gene accounts for under half of them, and the cause for the rest is not known. The sample profile shows fewer than 90,000 clones; 86% of them were found once. The ten most abundant clones make up over 7.5% of the sample. Sequenced: peripheral blood. The receptors were gathered from a man aged 30 to 45 with acute or convalescent COVID-19.

V usage is TRBV15 and J usage is TRBJ2-1, with a tentative D call TRBD2 (6 bases). CDR3 size: 16 residues. CDR1 is LNHNV and CDR2 is YYDKDF in the germline V gene (reference sequence). Trimming removed 3 bases at V and 7 bases at J, with 19 bases between. The DNA of the CDR3 is TGTGCCACCAGCAGGAAGCGGGTCTCAACAGGAAATGAGCAGTTCTTC. Translating it yields CATSRKRVSTGNEQFF.

V is TRBV18 and J is TRBJ2-3; perhaps TRBD1 as D (6 bases). The germline V and J ends were trimmed by 6 bases and 1 base, with 14 bases remaining between them. Germline-derived CDR1 and CDR2 are KGHSH and LQKENI. The CDR3 is 15 residues long. The CDR3 DNA follows: TGTGCCAGCTCGTACATTAGGACAGGCACAGATACGCAGTATTTT. This encodes CASSYIRTGTDTQYF.

The chain employs TRBV9 and TRBJ2-2, with D maybe TRBD1 (5 bases). The V gene lost 3 bases and the J gene lost 3 bases, with 9 bases spanning the gap. CDR1 SGDLS and CDR2 YYNGEE come from the germline V gene. CDR3 length equals 14 residues. CDR3 sequence reads: CASSADSYTGELFF. For the CDR3, the DNA is TGTGCCAGCAGCGCAGACAGTTACACCGGGGAGCTGTTTTTT.

The CDR3, as DNA: TGTGCCAGCAGCAAAGCCTTCGCAACTAATGAAAAACTGTTTTTT. Translation: CASSKAFATNEKLFF. The V gene is TRBV21-1, the J gene TRBJ1-4. TRBV21-1 is labeled a pseudogene. This CDR3 has 15 amino acids.

Turning to this clone: Other nucleotide sequences in the sample specify the same CDR3. The chain joins TRBV6-5 to TRBJ2-1, with a possible D match to TRBD1 (6 bases). CDR3 length: 15 residues. The germline CDR1 and CDR2 sequences are MNHEY and SVGAGI. The V gene lost 6 bases and the J gene lost 1 base, with 13 bases spanning the gap. CDR3 DNA sequence: TGTGCCAGCAGCCCCGGCAGGGGATCCTACAATGAGCAGTTCTTC. This codes for CASSPGRGSYNEQFF.

V usage is TRBV27 and J usage is TRBJ2-7, with D maybe TRBD2 (5 bases). Germline lookup yields CDR1 MNHEY and CDR2 SMNVEV (reference sequence). V lost 5 bases and J 1 base, leaving 12 bases between the germline ends. CDR3 size: 14 residues. This CDR3 reads CASSLGVGSYEQYF. The CDR3 coding sequence is TGTGCCAGCAGTCTCGGGGTAGGGTCCTACGAGCAGTACTTC.

The chain links TRBV7-9 to TRBJ2-7; TRBD1 matches at 8 bases. CDR1 and CDR2 from the germline V gene are SEHNR and FQNEAQ (reference sequence). This CDR3 is 14 amino acids long. J was trimmed by 3 bases and V by 5 bases; bases with no gene match: 6. CDR3 sequence (DNA): TGTGCCAGCAGCCTGACTGGACAGGGCTACGAGCAGTACTTC. Its protein product is CASSLTGQGYEQYF.

The chain employs TRBV9 and TRBJ2-1; D perhaps matches TRBD1 (5 bases). The CDR3 contains 14 residues. The V gene lost 1 base and the J gene lost 10 bases, with 15 bases spanning the gap. Germline lookup yields CDR1 SGDLS and CDR2 YYNGEE. CDR3 protein: CASSVTTAKGEQFF. CDR3 nucleotide sequence: TGTGCCAGCAGCGTAACAACAGCTAAGGGGGAGCAGTTCTTC.

The chain joins TRBV11-2 to TRBJ2-7; a possible D gene is TRBD1 (6 bases). Germline loops: CDR1 SGHAT, CDR2 FQNNGV. Trimming took off 1 base at V and 4 bases at J, with 11 bases between the two ends. The CDR3 sequence is 14 residues long. The CDR3 spells CASSLGDRFYEQYF. Written as DNA, the CDR3 is TGTGCCAGCAGCTTAGGAGACAGGTTTTACGAGCAGTACTTC.

The chain has TRBV3-1 (or the pseudogene TRBV3-2) and TRBJ2-4, with 7 nucleotides matching TRBD2. The CDR3 spans 15 residues. The J segment lost 6 bases and the V segment lost 4 bases, leaving 9 bases of the junction unmatched. Germline CDR1 LGHDT, CDR2 YNNKEL (reference sequence). CDR3 coding DNA: TGTGCCAGCAGCCCACTAGCTGGGGGGGGAAACATTCAGTACTTC. Protein: CASSPLAGGGNIQYF.